This T cell receptor beta chain is from a study of blood T cell repertoires in COVID-19. In the study overall: The analysed material was cDNA or gDNA that came from T cells, B-cell-depleted T cells, or PBMCs.

Measured with immunoSEQ multiplex PCR; TCRdb has only the in-frame clones, and not every one. This sample has about 190,000 clones, with more than 60% found just once. Germline V gene data show CDR1 as LNHDA and CDR2 as SQIVND (reference sequence). The CDR3 sequence is 14 residues long. The ends were cut back, 10 bases at V and 4 bases at J, with 17 bases in the middle. Sequencing was done on a sample of peripheral blood. This chain joins TRBV19 and TRBJ2-1, with D unclear. The receptor's source is a man aged 45-60 years who had recovered from COVID-19. The chain's CDR3 is CATAVGAAYNEQFF. The CDR3 region has the DNA TGTGCCACCGCGGTTGGTGCGGCGTACAATGAGCAGTTCTTC.